This TCR beta chain was documented in a study of blood T cells in healthy people across ages. The individuals who served as donors were healthy Caucasians living in Russia, aged about 6 to 95. Next came a second PCR, run for about 7 to 12 cycles, which used a sample-barcoded 5' primer along with a J-beta primer mix. TCRdb used MiXCR to reprocess the 5' RACE reads, holding one entry per CDR3 protein. Of about 1.6 million distinct CDR3 sequences in the sample, almost 35% were seen once. This TCR was sampled from a woman between 25 and 40 years old in good health. The sequenced sample was blood.

The CDR3 nucleotides read TGTGCCAGCAGTCAAACTAGCGGCCTGAGAAGGTTCTTC. Translation gives CASSQTSGLRRFF. The chain is built from TRBV27 and TRBJ2-1, with 8 bases identical to TRBD2. The CDR3 runs 13 residues. The V and J ends lost 5 bases and 15 bases, in that order; junction bases with no gene match: 12. Germline lookup yields CDR1 MNHEY and CDR2 SMNVEV (reference sequence).